This T cell receptor (beta chain) was sequenced for a study of shared T cell receptors in the human thymus. The assay was immunoSEQ multiplex PCR, and TCRdb's table has in-frame clones only and misses some. The sample records around 730,000 clones, roughly 85% being singletons. The CDR3 sequence is 17 residues long. Losses at the gene ends were 4 bases for V and 5 bases for J; bases not matched to a gene: 15. Germline CDR1 LGHNT, CDR2 FRNRAP. Another study also made use of these data, one on human thymus T cells. That study adds: Surgeons resected thymus tissue during corrective heart surgery.

Source material: thymocytes. The rearrangement uses TRBV12-5 and TRBJ2-7, with TRBD1 matching 9 bases. This clonotype was sampled from a girl under three years old with a congenital heart defect. The CDR3 loop is CASGSNLPRQGDNEQYF. In DNA form, the CDR3 reads TGTGCTAGTGGTTCAAACCTCCCCCGACAGGGGGATAACGAGCAGTACTTC.